The 13 T cell receptor beta chains in this list originate from one sample, sequenced in a study of blood T cells in healthy people across ages. It was with a sample-barcoded 5' primer and a J-beta primer mix that a second PCR of about 7 to 12 cycles was run. TCRdb processed the 5' RACE reads anew with MiXCR; each CDR3 protein has one entry. The table has about 780,000 distinct CDR3 sequences, around 50% seen once. Sequencing was performed on blood. Receptor source: a man older than 75 in good health.

J is TRBJ2-7 and V is TRBV3-1, with a weak D call TRBD2 (5 bases). Germline loops: CDR1 LGHDT, CDR2 YNNKEL (reference sequence). Trimming removed 0 bases from V and 4 bases from J, with 10 bases in between. This CDR3 is 14 amino acids long. The CDR3 DNA sequence: TGTGCCAGCAGCCAAGAAGGGAGCCTATACGAGCAGTACTTC. It yields the protein CASSQEGSLYEQYF.

This clonotype appeared a few times. V gene TRBV12-3 or TRBV12-4 combines with J gene TRBJ2-1; 8 nucleotides agree with TRBD1. J gave up 7 bases and V 0 bases, and 5 bases lay outside the gene matches. The CDR3 consists of 15 residues. CDR3: CASSLALDRGNEQFF. CDR3 DNA sequence: TGTGCCAGCAGTTTAGCCCTAGACAGGGGAAATGAGCAGTTCTTC.

This clonotype was observed a handful of times. The chain uses TRBV20-1 and TRBJ1-6, with 7 bases matching TRBD1. This CDR3 is 15 amino acids long. Germline-derived CDR1 and CDR2 are DFQATT and SNEGSKA (reference sequence). V shed 1 base and J 8 bases; nucleotides not matched to a gene: 8. In nucleotides, the CDR3 is TGCAGTGCTAGAGGCCCCGGGACAGAATATTCACCCCTCCACTTT. Its translation is CSARGPGTEYSPLHF.

This clonotype showed up many times. The chain couples TRBV4-3 to TRBJ2-5; 14 nucleotides agree with TRBD2. The CDR3 covers 15 residues. J gave up 9 bases and V 4 bases, and 7 bases lay outside the gene matches. Looked up from germline, CDR1 is LGHNA and CDR2 is YSLEER. CDR3 amino acids: CASSRATSGRVPQYF. CDR3 coding DNA: TGCGCCAGCAGCCGGGCGACTAGCGGGAGGGTCCCCCAGTACTTC.

The V gene is TRBV10-3, the J gene TRBJ1-2; no clear D gene. Between the trimmed V and J ends, which lost 6 bases and 2 bases, there was a span of 13 bases. Germline V gives CDR1 ENHRY, CDR2 SYGVKD. The length of the CDR3 is 14 residues. The CDR3 coding sequence is TGTGCCATCAGAGGAATAGTCTCAAACTATGGCTACACCTTC. Its protein is CAIRGIVSNYGYTF.

This clonotype was seen just once. The chain joins TRBV27 to TRBJ2-7; perhaps TRBD1 as D (6 bases). This CDR3 comprises 14 residues. CDR1 and CDR2 (germline): MNHEY, SMNVEV (reference sequence). Trimming shortened V by 5 bases and J by 2 bases, and 13 bases separated the two germline ends. CDR3 amino acids: CASSPLGGTYEQYF. In DNA form, the CDR3 reads TGTGCCAGCAGTCCCTTAGGGGGAACCTACGAGCAGTACTTC.

This clonotype was seen a few times. The chain employs TRBV18 and TRBJ2-4; D remains unclear. The CDR3 has 16 amino acids. Trimming shortened V by 1 base and J by 5 bases, and 15 bases separated the two germline ends. Germline V gene sequence: CDR1 KGHSH, CDR2 LQKENI. CDR3: CASSPLGLVRENIQYF. The CDR3 DNA is TGTGCCAGCTCACCACTTGGGCTAGTACGCGAAAACATTCAGTACTTC. The complete variable domain, with remaining parts taken from reference TRBV18 and TRBJ2-4, reads NAGVMQNPRHLVRRRGQEARLRCSPMKGHSHVYWYRQLPEEGLKFMVYLQKENIIDESGMPKERFSAEFPKEGPSILRIQQVVRGDSAAYFCASSPLGLVRENIQYFGAGTRLSVL.

The chain couples TRBV2 to TRBJ1-2, with D perhaps matching TRBD1 (6 bases). This CDR3 comprises 13 residues. V was cut by 7 bases and J by 2 bases, with 11 bases left in between. The germline gives CDR1 SNHLY, CDR2 FYNNEI. The CDR3 coding sequence is TGTGCCAGCACCTGGACAGTAAACTATGGCTACACCTTC. Translating gives CASTWTVNYGYTF.

The rearrangement uses TRBV29-1 and TRBJ2-7, with 12 bases that match TRBD1. The tail of the sequence fits TRBJ2-5 better, so the J call may be wrong. The germline gives CDR1 SQVTM, CDR2 ANQGSEA. The CDR3 length is 13 residues. CDR3 sequence reads: CSGGTGGFETQYF. In DNA form, the CDR3 reads TGCAGCGGGGGGACAGGGGGCTTTGAGACCCAGTACTTC.

J is TRBJ2-3 and V is TRBV10-3, with a weak D call TRBD2 (5 bases). The germline V and J ends were trimmed by 3 bases and 4 bases, with 14 bases remaining between them. The CDR3 loop spans 15 amino acids. The germline V gene has CDR1 ENHRY and CDR2 SYGVKD. CDR3 DNA: TGTGCCATCAGTGATCCGGTTGCAGCGGCAGATACGCAGTATTTT. Its translation: CAISDPVAAADTQYF.

This clonotype was observed a few times. The V and J genes are TRBV12-3 or TRBV12-4 and TRBJ2-3; perhaps TRBD2 as D (5 bases). The CDR3 length is 16 residues. The V end was cut by 5 bases, the J end by 1 base, with 16 bases between. For the CDR3, the DNA is TGTGCCAGCAGTGTCCCGGGCAGAGCGGGCACAGATACGCAGTATTTT. This encodes CASSVPGRAGTDTQYF.

This clonotype was picked up many times. CDR3 region: CASQFMGLAGYNEQFF. As DNA, the CDR3 is TGTGCCAGTCAGTTTATGGGCCTAGCGGGCTACAATGAGCAGTTCTTC. This chain joins TRBV27 and TRBJ2-1; 8 nucleotides match TRBD2. The germline CDR1 and CDR2 sequences are MNHEY and SMNVEV (reference sequence). The V segment lost 9 bases and the J segment 3 bases; nucleotides outside the gene matches: 13. This CDR3 region has 16 residues.

In its sample, this clonotype was seen a few times. This chain joins TRBV24-1 and TRBJ2-3, with 8 bases aligning to TRBD2. CDR3 length equals 16 residues. V lost 4 bases and J lost 1; bases outside the gene matches: 6. Per the germline V gene, CDR1 is KGHDR and CDR2 is SFDVKD. In nucleotides, the CDR3 is TGTGCCACCAGTGACCTGGGTAGCGGGGGCACAGATACGCAGTATTTT. It yields the protein CATSDLGSGGTDTQYF.